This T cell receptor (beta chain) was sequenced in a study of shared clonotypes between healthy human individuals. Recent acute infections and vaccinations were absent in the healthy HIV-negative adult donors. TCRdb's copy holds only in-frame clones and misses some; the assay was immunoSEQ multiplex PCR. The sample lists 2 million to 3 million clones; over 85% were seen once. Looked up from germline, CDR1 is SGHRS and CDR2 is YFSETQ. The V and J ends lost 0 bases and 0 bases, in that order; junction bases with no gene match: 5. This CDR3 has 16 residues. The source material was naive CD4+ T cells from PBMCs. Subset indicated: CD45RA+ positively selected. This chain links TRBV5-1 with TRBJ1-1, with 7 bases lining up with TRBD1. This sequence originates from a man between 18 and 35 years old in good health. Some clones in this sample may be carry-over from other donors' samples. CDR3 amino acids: CASSLVATGLNTEAFF. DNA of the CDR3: TGCGCCAGCAGCTTGGTAGCGACAGGGCTGAACACTGAAGCTTTCTTT.